One TCR beta chain is described in this entry. These data belong to a study of blood T cells in healthy people across ages. Study details: Template switching picked up about one barcoded beta molecule for each two T cells.

A sample-barcoded 5' primer and a J-beta primer mix were used in a second PCR of roughly 7 to 12 cycles. Each cDNA molecule carried a tag from a template-switch adaptor that contained 12 random nucleotides. In TCRdb, the 5' RACE reads were re-called with MiXCR into one record per CDR3 protein. This sample has 890,000 or so distinct CDR3 sequences, with 55% to 65% found just once. V dropped 6 bases and J dropped 0 bases, with 9 bases sitting between them. The germline CDR1 and CDR2 sequences are MNHEY and SMNVEV (reference sequence). The CDR3 is made up of 15 amino acids. Sequenced sample: blood. This chain connects TRBV27 to TRBJ2-6; tentatively, D is TRBD2 (5 bases). This receptor was obtained from a young man in good health. The CDR3 loop is CASRKRDSGANVLTF. CDR3 in DNA: TGTGCCAGCAGAAAGAGGGACTCTGGGGCCAACGTCCTGACTTTC.